This T cell receptor (beta chain) originates from a study of T cells in Graves' hyperthyroidism and ophthalmopathy. PBMCs came from less than 11 ml fresh peripheral blood. The V end lost 3 bases, the J end lost 5 bases, and 7 bases lay between the germline ends. Germline CDR1 reads MDHEN; CDR2 reads SYDVKM. The CDR3 spans 12 residues. There were TCR beta CDR3 regions amplified from RNA transcripts. HTBI primers were used for first-round RT-PCR of the TCR CDR3. Each CDR3 protein is one row after TCRdb ran MiXCR on the multiplex PCR reads. Here the sample spans approximately 560,000 distinct CDR3 sequences, approximately 15% being singletons. The sample holds a few counts of this clonotype. Its antigen remains unidentified. Points from the study as a whole: Ophthalmopathy onset followed model prediction by a median approximately 6.2 months. Most expanded thyroid clonotypes above 0.001 also appeared in blood. Classification by a 13 V-J model distinguished ophthalmopathy from stable hyperthyroidism.

The sequence was collected from a woman aged 25-40 years with Graves' hyperthyroidism. The chain combines TRBV28 with TRBJ1-2, with D uncertain. Sequencing was carried out using blood. DNA of the CDR3: TGTGCCAGCAGTTTTTCGCAATATGGCTACACCTTC. As protein: CASSFSQYGYTF.